These T cell receptor beta chains were read from a single sample in a study of T cell repertoires in ileal Crohn's disease. Sequenced by immunoSEQ multiplex PCR; TCRdb stores in-frame clones only, minus some. Of more than 9,000 clones listed, around 78% are singletons. Sequencing was carried out using ileal tissue. The receptors stem from an adult with Crohn's disease. Each CDR3 is given without its conserved first and last residue. A D gene is named only where the DNA matches it firmly.

j_call v_call d_call cdr3_aa
TRBJ2-1 TRBV7-9 TRBD2 ASSLGLAGGQAYNEQF
TRBJ2-6 TRBV28 - ASSRAGSGANVLT
TRBJ2-1 TRBV18 - ASSSGGSSYNEQF
TRBJ1-1 TRBV7-9 - ASSNNAGVDAF
TRBJ2-3 TRBV7-9 - ASSPTRDTQY
TRBJ2-1 TRBV9 - ASSPARGIDEQF
TRBJ2-1 TRBV9 TRBD2 ASSPGTSRGNEQF
TRBJ1-4 TRBV28 TRBD1 ASNTGGREKLF
TRBJ1-2 TRBV6-5 - ASSYSGRGYGYT
TRBJ2-1 TRBV6-1 TRBD2 ASSEGGLGGRSSYNEQF
TRBJ2-4 TRBV4-1 - ASSQEGGGAGNIQY
TRBJ2-2 TRBV6-6 - ASSYSRAGPGELF
TRBJ1-2 TRBV7-2 - ASSSRTGGNYGYT
TRBJ1-5 TRBV5-6 - ASSLAGVGSQPQH
TRBJ1-2 TRBV4-2 - ASSQDNLYGYT
TRBJ2-3 TRBV28 TRBD1 ASRTGVSTDTQY
TRBJ2-7 TRBV23-1 TRBD1 ASSQPGQGTYEQY
TRBJ1-2 TRBV5-4 - ASSLKGASGYT
TRBJ2-2 TRBV11-2 - ASSYTGEDGELF
TRBJ2-7 TRBV2 TRBD1 ASRQGDRIYEQY
TRBJ2-5 TRBV29-1 - SVEVLRSPGQY
TRBJ2-1 TRBV2 TRBD2 ASRATTSGGYNEQF
TRBJ2-7 TRBV7-9 TRBD2 ASSSTTSGVYEQY
TRBJ2-5 TRBV30 - AWSRRGETQY
TRBJ2-2 TRBV7-8 TRBD1 ASSHDRGAGELF
TRBJ1-3 TRBV19 - ASSLQAVSGNTIY
TRBJ2-7 TRBV6-5 - ASSYGGNSYEQY
TRBJ2-3 TRBV5-6 - ASSRDSTSGTQY
TRBJ1-6 TRBV6-5 - ASSYSLYRYNSPLH
TRBJ1-4 TRBV30 - AWSVRQVNEKLF
TRBJ1-1 TRBV5-6 TRBD1 ASSLTGTGGGEAF
TRBJ1-1 TRBV5-1 - ASSFRAMPMNTEAF
TRBJ1-6 TRBV4-2 - ASSQDAGVSPLH
TRBJ2-7 TRBV11-2 - ASSSYRSPYEQY
TRBJ2-5 TRBV6-1 - ASSEMGEEQY
TRBJ2-7 TRBV11-3 TRBD1 ASSRRTGSEQY
TRBJ1-1 TRBV5-1 - ASMGLGPNTEAF
TRBJ2-7 TRBV5-5 - ASSLELAYEQY
TRBJ1-2 TRBV28 TRBD1 AITGVYGYT
TRBJ1-4 TRBV7-8 TRBD1 ASSLDRQGKLF
TRBJ2-7 TRBV6-5 - ASRTVPYEQY
TRBJ2-1 TRBV5-8 TRBD2 ASRRLAGGNEQF
TRBJ2-3 TRBV5-1 - ASSSDGVQGPRSTDTQY
TRBJ2-3 TRBV4-2 TRBD2 ASSQGTSGHTDTQY
TRBJ2-2 TRBV18 - ASSPPNAVRTNTGELF
TRBJ2-2 TRBV5-4 - ASRTGSQVSGELF
TRBJ1-2 TRBV2 TRBD1 ASSDQTGFGTKNTGGYT
TRBJ1-1 TRBV9 - ASSASPGTTNTEAF
TRBJ2-7 TRBV7-2 - ASSLTGTYEQY
TRBJ1-5 TRBV19 TRBD1 ASSTRQGGNQPQH
TRBJ2-7 TRBV10-1 - ASGDNYEQY
TRBJ1-4 TRBV5-1 TRBD1 ASSSGTGGEKLF
TRBJ2-3 TRBV6-9 - ASSYWAGRSTDTQY
TRBJ2-3 TRBV6-5 TRBD2 ASSYSLAGATDTQY
TRBJ1-5 TRBV7-2 - ASSLIGYGQPQH
TRBJ2-5 TRBV11-2 TRBD2 ASSPTSGRGETQY
TRBJ2-3 TRBV5-4 TRBD2 ASSPQTSGRRLDTQY
TRBJ2-3 TRBV4-1 TRBD2 ASSQGHGGLAAVQY
TRBJ2-1 TRBV27 TRBD1 ASSLFRATGGYNEQF
TRBJ2-5 TRBV4-2 - ASSQGRGDQETQY